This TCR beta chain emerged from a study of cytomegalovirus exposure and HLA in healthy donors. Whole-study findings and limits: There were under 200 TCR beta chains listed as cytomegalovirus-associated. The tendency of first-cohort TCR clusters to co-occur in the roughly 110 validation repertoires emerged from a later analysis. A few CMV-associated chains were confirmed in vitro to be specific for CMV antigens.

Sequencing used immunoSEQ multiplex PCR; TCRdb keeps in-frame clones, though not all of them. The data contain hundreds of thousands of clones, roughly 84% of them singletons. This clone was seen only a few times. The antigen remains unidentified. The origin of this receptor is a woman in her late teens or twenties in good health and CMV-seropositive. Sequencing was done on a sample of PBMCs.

CDR3: CASSHRDSGNTIYF. CDR3 in DNA: TGTGCCAGCAGTCACAGGGATAGCGGAAACACCATATATTTT. This sequence joins TRBV6-1 and TRBJ1-3; TRBD1 is a possible D gene (6 bases). This CDR3 has 14 residues. Trimming stripped 5 bases from V and 4 bases from J, with 12 bases between. From germline, CDR1 is MNHNS and CDR2 SASEGT.